The 4 T cell receptor beta chains given below trace back to one sample, sequenced in a study of cytomegalovirus exposure and HLA in healthy donors. Primers: 60 Vbeta forward and 13 Jbeta reverse. Data came from immunoSEQ multiplex PCR; TCRdb stores just in-frame clones and leaves some out. The table shows some 270,000 clones, with 75% to 85% occurring only once. The sequenced sample was PBMCs. These TCRs come from a girl aged 2 to 10 in good health and CMV-seronegative.

The rearrangement links TRBV7-6 to TRBJ1-1, with a tentative D call TRBD1 (6 bases). Germline V lookup: CDR1 SGHVS, CDR2 FNYEAQ. CDR3 size: 14 residues. V shed 5 bases and J shed 3 bases, with 13 bases lying between them. For the CDR3, the DNA is TGTGCCAGCAGCCTATACAGGGTAGACACTGAAGCTTTCTTT. Amino acid sequence: CASSLYRVDTEAFF.

V usage is TRBV7-6 and J usage is TRBJ1-1; a weak D match, TRBD1 (5 bases). Germline V gives CDR1 SGHVS, CDR2 FNYEAQ. V was trimmed by 3 bases and J by 0 bases, leaving 17 bases between them. The CDR3 is 17 residues long. This CDR3 is CASSFGAGIRLNTEAFF. The CDR3 nucleotides are TGTGCCAGCAGCTTTGGGGCAGGCATCCGCTTGAACACTGAAGCTTTCTTT. The complete variable domain, with remaining parts taken from reference TRBV7-6 and TRBJ1-1, reads GAGVSQSPRYKVTKRGQDVALRCDPISGHVSLYWYRQALGQGPEFLTYFNYEAQQDKSGLPNDRFSAERPEGSISTLTIQRTEQRDSAMYRCASSFGAGIRLNTEAFFGQGTRLTVV.

This clone was recorded only once. In the same sample, other DNA sequences code for this CDR3. J is TRBJ2-5 and V is TRBV9; 14 bases are a match to TRBD2. TRBJ2-7 matches the DNA end more closely, so the J call is doubtful. The germline CDR1 and CDR2 sequences are SGDLS and YYNGEE. The CDR3 runs to 16 residues. Here the CDR3 reads CASSVSGTSGSYEQYF. For the CDR3, the DNA is TGTGCCAGCAGCGTTTCCGGGACTAGCGGGAGTTACGAGCAGTACTTC.

J is TRBJ2-3 and V is TRBV10-2, with 7 bases lining up with TRBD1. The V gene end was trimmed by 0 bases and the J gene end by 2 bases; junction bases not matched to a gene: 8. The CDR3 sequence is 17 residues long. CDR1 WSHSY and CDR2 SAAADI come from the germline V gene. CDR3 residues: CASSESLTGPTTDTQYF. For the CDR3, the DNA is TGCGCCAGCAGTGAGTCCTTGACAGGGCCTACCACAGATACGCAGTATTTT.